The next 21 T cell receptor beta chains were all read from a single sample in a study of blood T cells in healthy people across ages. Alongside a J-beta primer mix, a sample-barcoded 5' primer served in a second PCR lasting roughly 7 to 11 cycles. One entry per CDR3 protein, called by TCRdb with MiXCR from the 5' RACE reads. The sample has roughly 500,000 distinct CDR3 sequences; 27% are singletons. Source material: blood. The receptors were sampled from a woman in her 70s in good health.

This clonotype was seen a handful of times. This chain joins TRBV4-2 and TRBJ1-5; D unresolved. The length of the CDR3 is 15 residues. The germline V gene encodes CDR1 LGHNA and CDR2 YNFKEQ. V was cut by 1 base and J by 0 bases, with 7 bases left in between. CDR3 protein: CASSQGGYSNQPQHF. The DNA of the CDR3 is TGTGCCAGCAGCCAAGGGGGATATAGCAATCAGCCCCAGCATTTT.

Regarding this clonotype: A junction boundary mismatches the germline segment, possibly from a read error. The V and J genes are TRBV6-6 and TRBJ2-7; the D call may be TRBD1 or TRBD2 (5 bases each). CDR1 is MNHNY and CDR2 is SVGAGI in the germline V gene (reference sequence). The CDR3 runs to 14 residues. The CDR3 DNA follows: TGTGCCCGCAGACCCCAAGGGACGTCCTACGAGCAGTACTTC. It yields the protein CARRPQGTSYEQYF.

This clonotype was recorded at least ten times. This chain uses TRBV5-1 with TRBJ2-5, with unresolved D. The V end was cut by 5 bases, the J end by 5 bases, with 13 bases between. CDR1 is SGHRS, CDR2 YFSETQ, per germline. The CDR3 consists of 13 residues. Here the CDR3 reads CASSLDQMETQYF. The CDR3 bases are TGCGCCAGCAGTCTTGATCAAATGGAGACCCAGTACTTC. Complete variable domain (other parts from reference TRBV5-1 and TRBJ2-5): KAGVTQTPRYLIKTRGQQVTLSCSPISGHRSVSWYQQTPGQGLQFLFEYFSETQRNKGNFPGRFSGRQFSNSRSEMNVSTLELGDSALYLCASSLDQMETQYFGPGTRLLVL.

This clonotype has only a few counts. The gene calls are TRBV6-2 or TRBV6-3 and TRBJ1-1, with D uncertain. Germline V gene sequence: CDR1 MNHEY, CDR2 SVGEGT. The CDR3 loop spans 12 amino acids. With 2 bases removed from V and 1 base from J, the gap between germline ends came to 2 bases. The CDR3 DNA sequence: TGTGCCAGCAGTTACGAGAACACTGAAGCTTTCTTT. Translated, it gives CASSYENTEAFF.

Only a few counts were recorded for this clonotype. This chain joins TRBV20-1 and TRBJ2-3; D gene unclear. The CDR3 is 12 residues long. In germline, CDR1 is DFQATT, CDR2 SNEGSKA (reference sequence). V gave up 5 bases and J gave up 1 base, with 7 bases separating them. The CDR3 loop is CSAVSGTDTQYF. The CDR3 DNA reads TGCAGTGCTGTATCGGGCACAGATACGCAGTATTTT.

This clonotype was recorded a few times. This sequence joins TRBV20-1 and TRBJ1-2; D call uncertain. The germline CDR1 and CDR2 sequences are DFQATT and SNEGSKA (reference sequence). The V gene lost 6 bases and the J gene lost 3 bases, with 23 bases spanning the gap. The CDR3 has 16 residues. The CDR3 coding sequence is TGCAGTGCCCTCAGCCCCCCGGAGGCGGATGACTATGGCTACACCTTC. It is translated as CSALSPPEADDYGYTF.

The chain carries TRBV3-1 and TRBJ2-1; 13 bases align to TRBD2. Germline assignment: CDR1 LGHDT and CDR2 YNNKEL (reference sequence). V shed 1 base and J 1 base; nucleotides not matched to a gene: 16. The CDR3 consists of 22 residues. The CDR3 bases are TGTGCCAGCAGCCAAGGTCAATGGGTAGAACTAGCGGGAGGGTTTTCCTACAATGAGCAGTTCTTC. Amino acid sequence: CASSQGQWVELAGGFSYNEQFF.

This clonotype was detected many times. The chain joins TRBV9 to TRBJ2-5; TRBD1 matches 10 bases. V lost 2 bases and J lost 5; bases outside the gene matches: 9. CDR3 size: 16 residues. Germline V gene data show CDR1 as SGDLS and CDR2 as YYNGEE. As DNA, the CDR3 is TGTGCCAGCAGCGTGGCCGGGACAGGGGACCGCGAGACCCAGTACTTC. The encoded protein is CASSVAGTGDRETQYF.

This clonotype has ten or more counts. The chain carries TRBV29-1 and TRBJ1-1; unclear D gene. Trimming shortened V by 4 bases and J by 3 bases, and 3 bases separated the two germline ends. The CDR3 loop spans 10 amino acids. Germline V lookup: CDR1 SQVTM, CDR2 ANQGSEA. Written as DNA, the CDR3 is TGCAGCGTTGGCGACACTGAAGCTTTCTTT. This sequence encodes CSVGDTEAFF.

This chain uses TRBV6-5 with TRBJ2-1; 8 bases agree with TRBD2. This CDR3 contains 15 residues. From germline, CDR1 is MNHEY and CDR2 SVGAGI. The V and J ends lost 2 bases and 10 bases, in that order; junction bases with no gene match: 10. The chain's CDR3 is CASSYAGGPQGEQFF. The CDR3 nucleotides read TGTGCCAGCAGTTACGCGGGGGGCCCTCAGGGGGAGCAGTTCTTC.

Written as DNA, the CDR3 is TGCAGTGCTAGCCCCCGGGGGGCTTCCTACGAGCAGTACTTC. Its translation: CSASPRGASYEQYF. The chain joins TRBV20-1 to TRBJ2-7, with D maybe TRBD2 (7 bases). The germline gives CDR1 DFQATT, CDR2 SNEGSKA (reference sequence). The ends were cut back, 3 bases at V and 1 base at J, with 13 bases in the middle. The CDR3 totals 14 residues.

This clonotype was seen a handful of times. A read error is possible here, since a much larger clone lies one base away. The chain is built from TRBV6-2 or TRBV6-3 and TRBJ1-5, with D uncertain. Germline CDR1 is MNHEY and CDR2 is SVGEGT. V was clipped by 6 bases and J by 4 bases, with 10 bases between them. This CDR3 has 13 residues. DNA of the CDR3: TGTGCCAGCAGGGCAGAGAGAAATCAGCCCCAGCATTTT. Protein: CASRAERNQPQHF.

This CDR3 reads CASSFRDIYSGNTIYF. The CDR3 DNA reads TGTGCCAGCAGTTTCCGGGACATATACTCTGGAAACACCATATATTTT. The chain has TRBV2 and TRBJ1-3, with D maybe TRBD1 (6 bases). CDR1 and CDR2 from the germline V gene are SNHLY and FYNNEI. Between the trimmed V and J ends, which lost 5 bases and 0 bases, there was a span of 14 bases. The CDR3 is made up of 16 amino acids.

In its sample, this clonotype was seen a few times. The CDR3 sequence: CASRLGTGGTGELFF. In nucleotides, the CDR3 is TGTGCCAGCAGGCTCGGGACAGGGGGCACCGGGGAGCTGTTTTTT. V usage is TRBV7-9 and J usage is TRBJ2-2, with 11 bases identical to TRBD1. J was trimmed by 4 bases and V by 6 bases; bases with no gene match: 4. Germline lookup yields CDR1 SEHNR and CDR2 FQNEAQ (reference sequence). The CDR3 is 15 residues long.

This clonotype was counted a few times. The rearrangement uses TRBV12-3 or TRBV12-4 and TRBJ1-4; D is uncertain. The ends were cut back, 3 bases at V and 4 bases at J, with 12 bases in the middle. This CDR3 has 15 residues. CDR3 sequence (DNA): TGTGCCAGCAGTTTTTTGGGCCCGGGTAATGAAAAACTGTTTTTT. Protein sequence: CASSFLGPGNEKLFF.

This clonotype turned up a few times. CDR3 in amino acids: CSVPRGTNTEAFF. In nucleotides, the CDR3 is TGCAGCGTTCCCAGGGGTACGAACACTGAAGCTTTCTTT. The chain uses TRBV29-1 and TRBJ1-1; possibly TRBD1 for D (6 bases). There are 13 residues in the CDR3. Per germline, CDR1 SQVTM and CDR2 ANQGSEA. Trimming left V 5 bases short and J 1 base short, with 11 bases between.

This clonotype was picked up a small number of times. The junction does not match germline at one end; this may be a read error. V and J are TRBV20-1 and TRBJ2-1, with D perhaps matching TRBD1 (5 bases). Germline CDR1 reads DFQATT; CDR2 reads SNEGSKA (reference sequence). The CDR3 sequence is 14 residues long. For the CDR3, the DNA is TGCAGTGCTTTACAGGCGAGCTCCTACAATGCGCAGTTCTTC. Encoded protein: CSALQASSYNAQFF.

This clonotype has just a few counts. The V gene is TRBV29-1, the J gene TRBJ2-3; the D gene could be TRBD1 or TRBD2 (6 bases each). The CDR3 covers 13 residues. V lost 7 bases and J lost 4, with 15 bases in between. Germline loops: CDR1 SQVTM, CDR2 ANQGSEA. CDR3 loop: CSAFTGGPDTQYF. CDR3 DNA: TGCAGCGCCTTCACCGGGGGCCCAGATACGCAGTATTTT.

The rearrangement uses TRBV11-3 and TRBJ2-5, with 7 bases aligning to TRBD2. The CDR3 spans 15 residues. Germline CDR1 reads SGHNT; CDR2 reads YENEEA. V shed 2 bases, J shed 4 bases, and the junction held 7 bases outside the gene matches. This chain's CDR3 is CASSLFGGNRETQYF. Here the CDR3 DNA reads TGTGCCAGCAGCTTATTCGGGGGGAATAGAGAGACCCAGTACTTC.

The chain employs TRBV12-3 or TRBV12-4 and TRBJ1-4; D is possibly TRBD1 (6 bases). V was pared by 1 base and J by 10 bases, with 10 bases between. The CDR3 is made up of 13 amino acids. The CDR3 spells CASSLGGGGKLFF. DNA of the CDR3: TGTGCCAGCAGTTTAGGCGGGGGCGGAAAACTGTTTTTT.

J is TRBJ1-2 and V is TRBV7-2; maybe TRBD1 (6 bases). From germline, CDR1 is SGHTA and CDR2 FQGNSA. The CDR3 is 12 amino acids. V lost 4 bases, J lost 5 bases, and 8 bases lay in between. The CDR3 reads CASSYRAYGYTF. The CDR3 DNA sequence: TGTGCCAGCAGCTACAGGGCGTATGGCTACACCTTC. The full variable domain, its missing parts supplied by reference TRBV7-2 and TRBJ1-2, is GAGVSQSPSNKVTEKGKDVELRCDPISGHTALYWYRQSLGQGLEFLIYFQGNSAPDKSGLPSDRFSAERTGGSVSTLTIQRTQQEDSAVYLCASSYRAYGYTFGSGTRLTVV.